This T cell receptor (beta chain) was found in a study of T-cell memory formation after mild COVID-19. This clonotype was detected only a few times. MiXCR, applied by TCRdb to the 5' RACE reads, yields one record per CDR3 protein. The top ten hold 20% to 25% of the sample, which has some 290,000 distinct CDR3 sequences, 15% to 20% seen once. The source material was PBMCs or a T cell subset sorted from them (not recorded which). This clonotype was obtained from a man in his late teens or twenties who had mild COVID-19 (a few samples of this study predate the infection). Cell type and time point are not known.

In DNA form, the CDR3 reads TGTGCCAGCAGCCTTTACCAGCACGCTGAAGCTTTCTTT. Protein sequence: CASSLYQHAEAFF. The genes are TRBV7-8 and TRBJ1-1; D not resolved. V was clipped by 5 bases and J by 6 bases, with 13 bases between them. The CDR3 has 13 amino acids. Per germline, CDR1 SGHVS and CDR2 FQNEAQ.